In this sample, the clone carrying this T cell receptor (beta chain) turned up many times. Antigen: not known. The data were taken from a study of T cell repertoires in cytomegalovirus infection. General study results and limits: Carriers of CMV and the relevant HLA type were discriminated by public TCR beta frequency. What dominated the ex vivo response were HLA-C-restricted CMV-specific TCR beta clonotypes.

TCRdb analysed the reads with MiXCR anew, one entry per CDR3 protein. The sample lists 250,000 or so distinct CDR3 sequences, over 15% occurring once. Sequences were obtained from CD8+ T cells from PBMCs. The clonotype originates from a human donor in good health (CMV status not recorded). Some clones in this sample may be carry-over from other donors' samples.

For the CDR3, the DNA is TGCGCCAGCAGCCAAGGGGTGGGTCGGGGGTACGAGCAGTACTTC. Translated, it gives CASSQGVGRGYEQYF. V gene TRBV4-1 combines with J gene TRBJ2-7, with D perhaps TRBD2 (6 bases). The CDR3 runs 15 residues. The V gene's germline CDR1 is MGHRA and CDR2 YSYEKL. V gave up 1 base and J gave up 4 bases, with 14 bases separating them.